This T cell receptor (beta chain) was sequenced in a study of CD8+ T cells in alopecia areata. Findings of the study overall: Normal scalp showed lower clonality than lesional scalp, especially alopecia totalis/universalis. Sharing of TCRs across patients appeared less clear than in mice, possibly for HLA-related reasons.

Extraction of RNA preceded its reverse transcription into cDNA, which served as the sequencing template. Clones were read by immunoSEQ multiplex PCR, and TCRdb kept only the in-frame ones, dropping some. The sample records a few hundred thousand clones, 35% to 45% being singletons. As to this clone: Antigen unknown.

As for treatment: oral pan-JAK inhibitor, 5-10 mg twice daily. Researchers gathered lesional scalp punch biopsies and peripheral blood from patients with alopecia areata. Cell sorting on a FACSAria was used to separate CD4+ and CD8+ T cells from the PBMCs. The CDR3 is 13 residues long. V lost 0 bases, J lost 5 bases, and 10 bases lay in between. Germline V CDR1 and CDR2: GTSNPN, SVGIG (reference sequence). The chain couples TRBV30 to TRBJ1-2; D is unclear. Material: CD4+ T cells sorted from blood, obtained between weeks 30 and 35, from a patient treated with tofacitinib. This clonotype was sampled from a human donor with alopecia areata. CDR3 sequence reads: CAWSVDGRYGYTF. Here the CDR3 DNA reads TGTGCCTGGAGTGTAGATGGGAGGTATGGCTACACCTTC.